The entry that follows covers one T cell receptor beta chain sequence. This specimen belongs to a study of blood T cell repertoires in COVID-19. Study context: Sites across the United States, Italy and Spain contributed samples from acute and convalescent COVID-19. T cells, B-cell-depleted T cells, or PBMCs provided the cDNA or gDNA that served as material.

Per the original methods: Amplification of reference gene primers provided the estimated nucleated cell counts. Produced via immunoSEQ multiplex PCR; TCRdb's table is partial and in-frame only. The V and J calls and clone size come from that table; D and trimming were worked out from the DNA. In the table there are more than 85,000 clones, around 82% of which are singletons. V lost 3 bases, J lost 2 bases, and 9 bases stayed unmatched. The germline CDR1 and CDR2 sequences are GTSNPN and SVGIG (reference sequence). This CDR3 has 15 residues. The rearrangement uses TRBV30 and TRBJ2-7, with 8 positions matching TRBD1. The sequence came from a human donor in a cohort sampled during active or convalescent COVID-19. The sequencing sample was made of peripheral blood. The CDR3 reads CAWSEGQEVPYEQYF. The CDR3 nucleotides read TGTGCCTGGAGCGAGGGACAGGAGGTTCCCTACGAGCAGTACTTC.